One and the same sample provided the 26 T cell receptor beta chains below, sequenced in a study of T cells in localized non-small cell lung cancer. Repertoires were generated with immunoSEQ multiplex PCR, while TCRdb's copy carries only in-frame clones and drops some. The repertoire includes about 54,000 clones, around 86% of them detected once, and just under 20% sits in the top ten. This specimen was peripheral blood, taken before any cancer treatment. The receptors shown here come from an older female donor with stage II squamous cell lung carcinoma.

The rearrangement uses TRBV6-5 and TRBJ2-5; D is uncertain. V lost 7 bases and J lost 1, with 10 bases in between. Looked up from germline, CDR1 is MNHEY and CDR2 is SVGAGI. The CDR3 loop spans 13 amino acids. The CDR3, as DNA: TGTGCCAGCACCTCACCGGTCCAAGAGACCCAGTACTTC. Protein: CASTSPVQETQYF.

This clone appeared a few times. The chain combines TRBV6-5 with TRBJ2-7; the D gene could be TRBD1 or TRBD2 (6 bases each). The V gene lost 6 bases and the J gene lost 2 bases, with 17 bases spanning the gap. CDR3 size: 15 residues. Germline-derived CDR1 and CDR2 are MNHEY and SVGAGI. The CDR3, as DNA: TGTGCCAGCAGATTAGGGGGGACGGGCACCTACGAGCAGTACTTC. Its translation is CASRLGGTGTYEQYF.

The chain combines TRBV7-2 with TRBJ2-7, with 12 bases fitting TRBD1. V lost 2 bases and J lost 3; bases outside the gene matches: 11. This CDR3 contains 18 residues. The germline V gene encodes CDR1 SGHTA and CDR2 FQGNSA. Here the CDR3 reads CASSLPRFGTGGIYEQYF. The DNA of the CDR3 is TGTGCCAGCAGCTTACCCCGGTTTGGGACAGGGGGCATCTACGAGCAGTACTTC.

In this sample, this clone turned up once. The genes are TRBV9 and TRBJ1-3; a possible D gene is TRBD1 (6 bases). Trimming left V 3 bases short and J 0 bases short, with 16 bases between. Germline-derived CDR1 and CDR2 are SGDLS and YYNGEE. This CDR3 has 17 residues. The DNA for the CDR3 is TGTGCCAGCAGCGGGGACATTGGGCAGGGCTCTGGAAACACCATATATTTT. It specifies CASSGDIGQGSGNTIYF.

V and J are TRBV5-4 and TRBJ2-5; 7 nucleotides agree with TRBD2. This CDR3 contains 17 residues. CDR1 SGHNT and CDR2 YYREEE come from the germline V gene (reference sequence). J lost 3 bases, V lost 4 bases, and 15 bases had no gene match. The CDR3 here is CASSLGFASGHKETQYF. CDR3 DNA: TGTGCCAGCAGCCTTGGATTCGCTAGCGGACACAAAGAGACCCAGTACTTC.

V usage is TRBV7-2 and J usage is TRBJ2-7, with 9 bases lining up with TRBD1. Germline V gene data show CDR1 as SGHTA and CDR2 as FQGNSA. Unmatched junction bases numbered 9, after V lost 5 bases and J lost 7 bases. The CDR3 is made up of 14 amino acids. The DNA for the CDR3 is TGTGCCAGCAGCGTAACCGGGACAGGGATTGAGCAGTACTTC. This translates into CASSVTGTGIEQYF.

The J gene is TRBJ1-2, the V gene TRBV11-2; D call uncertain. In germline, CDR1 is SGHAT, CDR2 FQNNGV. Trimming stripped 0 bases from V and 3 bases from J, with 8 bases between. The CDR3 runs to 14 residues. CDR3 sequence reads: CASSLEGGYYGYTF. The DNA of the CDR3 is TGTGCCAGCAGCTTAGAAGGCGGATACTATGGCTACACCTTC.

The chain joins TRBV4-1 to TRBJ2-5; possibly TRBD1 for D (7 bases). The CDR3 is 17 amino acids. V dropped 3 bases and J dropped 9 bases, with 26 bases sitting between them. Germline values: CDR1 MGHRA, CDR2 YSYEKL. CDR3 sequence reads: CASSHAPSVSGGTAQYF. The CDR3, as DNA: TGCGCCAGCAGCCACGCCCCCTCCGTCTCAGGGGGGACGGCCCAGTACTTC.

V gene TRBV5-1 combines with J gene TRBJ2-3; the match to TRBD2 covers 12 bases. V lost 4 bases, J lost 0 bases, and 6 bases stayed unmatched. Germline CDR1 SGHRS, CDR2 YFSETQ. The CDR3 is 17 residues long. The chain's CDR3 is CASSARLAGVSTDTQYF. The CDR3 bases are TGCGCCAGCAGCGCCCGACTAGCGGGGGTAAGCACAGATACGCAGTATTTT.

The J gene is TRBJ1-4, the V gene TRBV19, with a tentative D call TRBD1 (5 bases). V dropped 1 base and J dropped 7 bases, with 7 bases sitting between them. CDR1 and CDR2 (germline): LNHDA, SQIVND (reference sequence). The CDR3 extends over 13 amino acids. The CDR3: CASSIVGGEKLFF. In nucleotides, the CDR3 is TGTGCCAGTAGTATAGTTGGGGGTGAAAAACTGTTTTTT. The full variable domain, in which reference TRBV19 and TRBJ1-4 provide the parts outside the CDR3, is DGGITQSPKYLFRKEGQNVTLSCEQNLNHDAMYWYRQDPGQGLRLIYYSQIVNDFQKGDIAEGYSVSREKKESFPLTVTSAQKNPTAFYLCASSIVGGEKLFFGSGTQLSVL.

V is TRBV19 and J is TRBJ2-3; D may correspond to TRBD1 or TRBD2 (6 bases each). The germline gives CDR1 LNHDA, CDR2 SQIVND (reference sequence). V was cut by 5 bases and J by 0 bases, with 12 bases left in between. The CDR3 length is 15 residues. The CDR3 bases are TGTGCCAGTAGTCGAGGGGGGCCTAGCACAGATACGCAGTATTTT. It translates to CASSRGGPSTDTQYF.

V is TRBV5-4 and J is TRBJ2-4, with 10 positions matching TRBD2. Germline V CDR1 and CDR2: SGHNT, YYREEE (reference sequence). After removal of 0 bases from V and 3 bases from J, the junction contained 9 bases not matched to a gene. CDR3 size: 18 residues. CDR3 sequence reads: CASSLASGGGMGKNIQYF. The CDR3 bases are TGTGCCAGCAGCTTGGCGAGCGGGGGGGGTATGGGCAAAAACATTCAGTACTTC.

The chain carries TRBV11-3 and TRBJ2-7; D possibly corresponds to TRBD1 (6 bases). CDR1 is SGHNT and CDR2 is YENEEA in the germline V gene. V was clipped by 0 bases and J by 3 bases, with 9 bases between them. CDR3 length: 14 amino acids. The CDR3 protein is CASSLEQGLYEQYF. Written as DNA, the CDR3 is TGTGCCAGCAGCTTAGAACAGGGCCTCTACGAGCAGTACTTC. Drawing the rest from reference TRBV11-3 and TRBJ2-7, the complete variable domain is EAGVVQSPRYKIIEKKQPVAFWCNPISGHNTLYWYLQNLGQGPELLIRYENEEAVDDSQLPKDRFSAERLKGVDSTLKIQPAELGDSAVYLCASSLEQGLYEQYFGPGTRLTVT.

The J gene is TRBJ2-5, the V gene TRBV27, with 13 bases matching TRBD2. CDR1 and CDR2 from the germline V gene are MNHEY and SMNVEV (reference sequence). This CDR3 is 14 amino acids long. Germline trimming cut 6 bases from V and 5 bases from J; bases unmatched to any gene: 3. The CDR3 loop reads CASRPLAGGETQYF. The CDR3 DNA follows: TGTGCCAGCAGACCACTAGCGGGGGGGGAGACCCAGTACTTC.

The gene calls are TRBV10-1 and TRBJ2-2; 8 bases match TRBD1. Germline V gene sequence: CDR1 WNHNN, CDR2 SYGVQD (reference sequence). The trim removed 6 bases at V and 1 base at J, leaving 1 base unmatched. This CDR3 has 14 amino acids. This CDR3 is CASSDRGNTGELFF. The CDR3 region has the DNA TGCGCCAGCAGCGACAGGGGGAACACCGGGGAGCTGTTTTTT.

The chain carries TRBV7-2 and TRBJ1-1; the D is unclear. Per germline, CDR1 SGHTA and CDR2 FQGNSA. The CDR3 consists of 14 residues. Trimming took 4 bases from V and 5 from J, leaving 14 bases between them. CDR3 DNA sequence: TGTGCCAGCAGCTCGACCTCGAGGGTGACTGAAGCTTTCTTT. This gives the protein CASSSTSRVTEAFF.

V usage is TRBV7-2 and J usage is TRBJ1-3; no clear D. The CDR3 spans 14 residues. V was cut by 4 bases and J by 3 bases, with 10 bases left in between. Germline lookup yields CDR1 SGHTA and CDR2 FQGNSA. As DNA, the CDR3 is TGTGCCAGCAGCTCGGCAGCGGGTGGAAACACCATATATTTT. Amino acids: CASSSAAGGNTIYF.

This chain joins TRBV5-6 and TRBJ2-7; 7 bases match TRBD1. J gave up 0 bases and V 2 bases, and 5 bases lay outside the gene matches. The CDR3 is made up of 15 amino acids. CDR1 is SGHDT, CDR2 YYEEEE, per germline. The CDR3 DNA follows: TGTGCCAGCAGCTTCGTCACAGGGGCCTCCTACGAGCAGTACTTC. Translating gives CASSFVTGASYEQYF.

The J gene is TRBJ2-7, the V gene TRBV9; TRBD1 might be the D (7 bases). This CDR3 has 15 residues. Germline V gene data show CDR1 as SGDLS and CDR2 as YYNGEE. The V end was cut by 0 bases, the J end by 2 bases, with 12 bases between. The CDR3 sequence: CASSVEAGGTYEQYF. In nucleotides, the CDR3 is TGTGCCAGCAGCGTAGAGGCAGGGGGGACCTACGAGCAGTACTTC.

The chain links TRBV7-8 to TRBJ2-1; perhaps TRBD2 as D (5 bases). Deletions cut 6 bases from V and 9 bases from J, with 18 bases between. Germline values: CDR1 SGHVS, CDR2 FQNEAQ. The CDR3 totals 14 residues. CDR3 coding DNA: TGTGCCAGCAGTCTGGCACGGGGAACTGGTGAGCAGTTCTTC. Encoded protein: CASSLARGTGEQFF.

The chain has TRBV19 and TRBJ1-6; 9 bases match TRBD1. The CDR3 loop spans 15 amino acids. J lost 6 bases, V lost 9 bases, and 9 bases had no gene match. Germline V gene lookup returns CDR1 LNHDA and CDR2 SQIVND (reference sequence). CDR3 sequence (DNA): TGTGCCAGCGAACAGGGGACAGGGACTAATTCACCCCTCCACTTT. This translates into CASEQGTGTNSPLHF. The full variable domain, rest sourced from reference TRBV19 and TRBJ1-6, is DGGITQSPKYLFRKEGQNVTLSCEQNLNHDAMYWYRQDPGQGLRLIYYSQIVNDFQKGDIAEGYSVSREKKESFPLTVTSAQKNPTAFYLCASEQGTGTNSPLHFGNGTRLTVT.

This chain uses TRBV7-2 with TRBJ1-2; D remains ambiguous. V was clipped by 5 bases and J by 8 bases, with 15 bases between them. The CDR3 is 13 residues long. Germline V gene sequence: CDR1 SGHTA, CDR2 FQGNSA. The CDR3 sequence: CASSPPLADGYTF. DNA of the CDR3: TGTGCCAGCAGCCCCCCTCTGGCCGACGGCTACACCTTC.

Remarks on this clone: Compared with germline, one end of the junction differs, possibly owing to a read error. The V call is TRBV7-7, the J call TRBJ2-2; 8 positions agree with TRBD2. Germline V lookup: CDR1 SSHAT, CDR2 FNYEAQ (reference sequence). This CDR3 is 15 amino acids long. The CDR3 DNA reads TGTGCTAGCAGCTTAAGGACTAGCCCGACCGGGGAGCTGTTTTTT. Encoded protein: CASSLRTSPTGELFF.

The chain is built from TRBV2 and TRBJ2-1; 8 nucleotides align to TRBD2. V lost 6 bases, J lost 1 base, and 11 bases stayed unmatched. The CDR3 extends over 17 amino acids. Germline loops: CDR1 SNHLY, CDR2 FYNNEI. The chain's CDR3 is CASRGEDSGDSYNEQFF. In nucleotides, the CDR3 is TGTGCCAGCAGGGGGGAGGATAGCGGGGATTCCTACAATGAGCAGTTCTTC.

V usage is TRBV18 and J usage is TRBJ1-6; D unclear. The CDR3 has 13 residues. Germline loops: CDR1 KGHSH, CDR2 LQKENI. The germline V and J ends were trimmed by 4 bases and 4 bases, with 5 bases remaining between them. CDR3 sequence: CASSQDYNSPLHF. The CDR3 DNA is TGTGCCAGCTCACAAGATTATAATTCACCCCTCCACTTT.

Only a few counts were recorded for this clone. The chain carries TRBV30 and TRBJ1-3; a possible D gene is TRBD1 (6 bases). This CDR3 region has 14 residues. V lost 0 bases, J lost 2 bases, and 8 bases lay in between. Germline V gives CDR1 GTSNPN, CDR2 SVGIG (reference sequence). The CDR3 loop is CAWSVQGAGNTIYF. For the CDR3, the DNA is TGTGCCTGGAGTGTACAGGGAGCTGGAAACACCATATATTTT.